This T cell receptor beta chain was recorded in a study of T cells in localized non-small cell lung cancer (dated by TCRdb to the early 2020s). Regarding the study in general: Comparing tumors with uninvolved tumor-adjacent lungs, the study looked at the T cell repertoires of over 200 patients with early-stage NSCLC. All 236 NSCLC patients in the cohort were treatment-naive and had localized lung tumors that were resected. The mean age of the NSCLC patients was just over 65 years, with fewer than 150 men and around 110 women.

Summary of the overall study and its limitations: Of the top 100 tumor clones, a median of roughly 53 were detected in paired uninvolved adjacent lung; some 28 were also among that lung's top 100. The highest T cell clonality was observed in uninvolved tumor-adjacent lung, where clonality exceeded that of tumor, suggesting that antigenic responses were more focused in uninvolved tumor-adjacent lung. Longer overall survival was associated with higher blood T cell density, whereas shorter survival was associated with higher adjacent-lung clonality. Because multi-region sequencing of the tumors was not done, intratumor heterogeneity could not be ruled out. Because the study design was exploratory, TCR variables were selected using unadjusted p-values without false-discovery rate correction.

The immunoSEQ Assay was used to sequence TCR beta CDR3 regions from DNA. Per the authors' processing: To compute T cell density, TCR beta template counts were normalized to usable DNA, which was estimated by amplifying housekeeping genes. Richness was estimated using the preseqR package, with extrapolation to 400,000 templates for PBMC samples and to 120,000 templates for tissue samples. Clonality was defined as one minus Pielou's evenness. To identify tissue-enriched TCRs, differential abundance testing was run on productive amino-acid clonotypes with a minimum total count of 5 and an alpha of 0.1. The Jaccard Index and the Morisita Overlap Index were used to measure how much the repertoires overlapped between compartments. GLIPH grouped TCR beta CDR3s together with public tetramer-defined viral CDR3s, and a viral motif had to include at least three viral sequences and show V-gene enrichment. Here the immuneACCESS table is served through TCRdb, limited to in-frame sequences with V and J called. Missing clones are a known gap in these copies; in checked studies unresolved V genes cover under half, and the rest lacks a known reason. V and J calls and clone size come straight from that table; D and trimming were deduced from the DNA. For this sample there are 2,000 to 3,000 clones; 20% to 30% appear just once. 22% of the sample is taken by the ten largest.

Uninvolved adjacent lung was taken at least 2 cm from the tumor margin and confirmed free of atypia by two independent pathologists. At diagnosis, tumor, uninvolved tumor-adjacent lung and peripheral blood were collected and then preserved as a mix of FFPE and fresh-frozen material. Of note for this clone: Its antigen is currently not known. The record has no base qualities; no much larger clone is one base away.

As encoded in the germline V gene, CDR1 is MNHGY while CDR2 is SAAAGT. Clipping removes 5 bases from V and 1 base from J, with 8 as the unmatched junction base count. The CDR3 sequence holds 16 residues, the cysteine and phenylalanine included. Only the CDR3 DNA is retained, 48 bases long and in frame from the first base. The rearranged chain carries TRBV6-8 and TRBJ1-1, with TRBD1 identical over 9 junction bases. Specimen: normal lung tissue next to the tumor, collected before any cancer treatment. The sequence came from a man aged 40 to 75 with stage II squamous cell lung carcinoma. The DNA is as follows: TGTGCCAGCAGTGCCGGGACAGGGCGGGGGAACACTGAAGCTTTCTTT. It specifies CASSAGTGRGNTEAFF.